This is a list of T cell receptor beta chains from one sample in a study of T cell responses to AZD1222 COVID-19 vaccine. Repertoires were generated with immunoSEQ multiplex PCR, while TCRdb's copy carries only in-frame clones and drops some. The table records tens of thousands of clones, roughly nine tenths of them present only once. The material was peripheral blood, obtained on day 0 of AZD1222 vaccination. The receptors come from an adult in good health. The CDR3 runs from the conserved cysteine through the conserved F or W. A D gene is named only where the DNA matches it firmly.

.	TRBV4-1	TRBJ1-1	CASSQLVNTEAFF
.	TRBV7-2	TRBJ1-2	CASSPRDANYGYTF
TRBD1	TRBV4-3	TRBJ1-2	CASSQVSTGGNYGYTF
TRBD1	TRBV3-1/TRBV3-2	TRBJ1-2	CASSHTDRGKSF
.	TRBV5-5	TRBJ1-4	CASSLVGGIGEKLFF
TRBD2	TRBV29-1	TRBJ2-1	CSVEDLSGGYNEQFF
.	TRBV7-5	TRBJ2-7	CARSLGQGRYEQYF
.	TRBV11-3	TRBJ2-3	CASSRQKDTQYF
TRBD2	TRBV2	TRBJ2-5	CASRRLAVTQETQYF
TRBD2	TRBV4-1	TRBJ2-3	CASSQVGGTRYGTDTQYF
.	TRBV7-9	TRBJ2-3	CASSLRGEGLRQYF
TRBD1	TRBV6-5	TRBJ1-5	CASSPSAGGHQPQHF
TRBD2	TRBV12-5	TRBJ2-3	CASGLVQTSGASDTQYF
.	TRBV3-1/TRBV3-2	TRBJ1-1	CASSLGRTEAFF
.	TRBV6-6	TRBJ1-5	CAASGDGFYQPQHF
.	TRBV7-2	TRBJ1-2	CASSLVGGQGYGYTF
.	TRBV2	TRBJ1-1	CASSTGTRNTEAFF
.	TRBV5-1	TRBJ1-3	CASSLESGRRNTIYF
TRBD2	TRBV11-3	TRBJ2-1	CASSPGRAGAYNEQFF
.	TRBV12-3/TRBV12-4	TRBJ2-2	CASSALGAGELFF
TRBD1	TRBV27	TRBJ2-3	CASSSRQGMADTQYF
.	TRBV3-1/TRBV3-2	TRBJ1-6	CASSPRTPSPLHF
.	TRBV9	TRBJ2-2	CASSGPAGLTGELFF
.	TRBV7-2	TRBJ2-7	CASSLAGGQLYEQYF
.	TRBV30	TRBJ2-4	CAWSVDRVQYF
.	TRBV5-3	TRBJ1-5	CARKGVNQPQHF
TRBD1	TRBV6-5	TRBJ2-7	CASRVPGQDEQYF
TRBD1	TRBV2	TRBJ1-5	CASSRPGQPHF
TRBD2	TRBV28	TRBJ2-1	CASSYPGLAGGGEQFF
TRBD1	TRBV6-5	TRBJ1-5	CASSRTGNSNQPQHF
TRBD2	TRBV5-5	TRBJ2-1	CASSGGAGGSSYNEQFF
.	TRBV5-1	TRBJ1-4	CASSLSGNEKLFF
.	TRBV20-1	TRBJ1-1	CSASLEAFF
.	TRBV5-1	TRBJ1-1	CASSFGQNTEAFF
TRBD1	TRBV19	TRBJ2-4	CASSQQGSGKNIQYF
.	TRBV12-3/TRBV12-4	TRBJ2-1	CASSLGGEAGKFF
.	TRBV7-9	TRBJ2-3	CASSLEDTQYF
TRBD1	TRBV28	TRBJ1-4	CASSLSSGGPSTNEKLFF
.	TRBV28	TRBJ2-5	CASTEQGRETQYF
TRBD1	TRBV13	TRBJ2-5	CASSLASPSGQGRETQYF
.	TRBV6-2/TRBV6-3	TRBJ1-5	CASSYSILPGIWTPQHF
TRBD1	TRBV27	TRBJ1-5	CASTMTGNSNQPQHF